This record concerns one TCR beta chain sequence. Its antigen has not been determined. Base qualities were left out, and no much larger clone turns up one base away. This entry belongs to a study of shared clonotypes between healthy human individuals (dated by TCRdb to the early 2020s). Background on the whole study: A few men and a couple of women, aged 18 to 49 years, made up the cohort. To increase sequencing depth and limit assay-specific biases, different laboratories used diverse techniques to prepare libraries and sequence TCR repertoires. Leukapheresis yielded between about 0.94 and 8.9 billion PBMCs per donor. The study deeply sequenced blood TCR repertoires of about 5 healthy adults to estimate repertoire size and the extent of clonotype sharing between individuals. Per donor, three plates each were used for CD4 naive and CD4 memory, two for CD8 naive, and one for CD8 memory. Study-wide findings and limitations: Even with the large sequencing depth, rarefaction of the sorted-subset datasets indicated that sequencing was incomplete. The genetic and exposure-history diversity represented was limited by the small number of donors. Sampling was restricted to blood, and TCR repertoires in tissues likely differ from the TCR repertoires found in blood. Based on pairwise subsampling, the degree of clonotype sharing among donors was expected to be affected by sequencing depth. Naive subsets generally had larger estimated clonotype richness than memory subsets did. Higher generation probabilities were observed for clonotypes shared by all four sorted-subset donors than for non-shared clonotypes. When a handful of donors were compared, the shared fraction of clonotypes was around 5% for naive CD4, roughly 3.4% for naive CD8, more than 2% for memory CD4, and 0.35% to 0.5% for memory CD8.

The donors were healthy, HIV-negative adults with no recently reported acute infections or vaccinations. Only Caucasian adults living in Nashville, Tennessee, USA were represented among the donors. Magnetic negative selection was used to enrich CD4+ T cells, after which naive cells were positively selected on CD45RA and the negative fraction became the memory subset. Blood was collected by leukapheresis, and PBMCs were isolated by Ficoll-Histopaque density gradient centrifugation and then cryopreserved in liquid nitrogen vapor phase. Purity and quantity of every magnetically sorted T cell population were checked by analytical flow cytometry. From each sorted fraction, genomic DNA was isolated and quantified by UV absorbance on a Nanodrop 2000c. TCR CDR3 regions were amplified from genomic DNA by multiplex PCR using the deep immunoSEQ assay. For each cell subset, the extracted genomic DNA was distributed evenly across all wells of several immunoSEQ 96-well plates, and each plate served as one replicate. Each replicate PCR for sorted subsets received 150 to 250 ng genomic DNA, equal to 30,000 or so T cell genomes. Purified libraries were quantified with a Qubit 3.0 fluorometer, sized on a Bioanalyzer 2100, and re-quantified with the KAPA Library Quantification kit. A separate single-read 150-cycle Illumina NextSeq 550 flow cell was used to sequence each immunoSEQ 96-well plate. From the authors' description of their analysis: Because the immunoSEQ output included only junctional sequences and no quality scores, the filtering could not be the same as the filtering used for full-length reads. Sequences were annotated with PyIR, a Python wrapper for IgBLAST v1.9, and V/J genes and CDR3 were assigned using IMGT germline references. Any read was removed if the V/J assignment was weak (E-value above 1e-6), the CDR3 was missing, or the read contained stop codons, out-of-frame junctions, or ambiguous translated residues. V3J clonotypes were defined by identical inferred V gene, J gene, and CDR3 amino acid sequence. Percentage overlap between repertoires was computed as shared unique clonotypes divided by the size of the smaller repertoire. Richness of each repertoire was evaluated using RTK rarefaction, the Chao1 estimator, and Recon v2.1 estimates of unobserved clonotypes. For all TCRbeta clonotypes obtained by the gDNA method from several donors, generation probabilities were computed with OLGA. Not all clones reach the TCRdb copy of this immuneACCESS table, which keeps in-frame sequences only. Checked studies attribute under half of the gap to unresolved V genes and leave the rest unexplained. V, J and clone size are those of that table, while D and trimming were read from the DNA. The sample data list 230,000 or so clones, and approximately 70% of these were observed just once. 8.5% to 14% of the sample goes to the ten largest clones.

Reading the germline V gene gives CDR1 MDHEN and CDR2 SYDVKM. The cysteine opens and the phenylalanine closes a CDR3 of 12 amino acids. Only the CDR3 part of the read is kept: 36 bases, read in frame from the first base. V is clipped by 3 bases and J by 5 bases, and the sequence between their germline boundaries is 5 bases long. The chain uses TRBV28 and TRBJ1-5; too little of a D gene remains to name it. The sequenced sample consisted of memory CD4+ T cells sorted from blood. Explained via the paper, the cell subset or site label denotes: CD45RA-negative fraction. The TCR originated in a man aged 25-45 years in good health. The DNA reads TGTGCCAGCAGTTTTCCCCATCAGCCCCAGCATTTT. Translation gives CASSFPHQPQHF.